The T cell receptor (beta chain) under discussion was sequenced for a study of metastatic and nonmetastatic thyroid tumors. This clone has more than one count but fewer than ten. Germline V gene lookup returns CDR1 MNHEY and CDR2 SVGAGI. This CDR3 region has 18 residues. V was pared by 1 base and J by 9 bases, with 15 bases of the junction left unmatched. TCRdb re-called the PCR reads via MiXCR. The sample lists about 7,700 clones, around 30% seen once, with 25% to 30% in the top ten. Until they underwent thyroid surgery, no patient had received any treatment. The source material was tumor tissue. The receptor was isolated from a female donor with papillary thyroid cancer or a benign thyroid nodule (not recorded which). Some clones in this sample may be carry-over from other donors' samples. The V call is TRBV6-5, the J call TRBJ1-6, with TRBD1 identical over 7 bases. CDR3 sequence: CASSYCRGPGRLTSPLHF. The CDR3 DNA sequence: TGTGCCAGCAGTTACTGTAGGGGGCCGGGACGGCTTACTTCACCCCTCCACTTT.